The next 12 T cell receptor beta chains were all read from a single sample in a study of blood T cell repertoires in COVID-19. The assay was immunoSEQ multiplex PCR, and TCRdb's table has in-frame clones only and misses some. The sample has 150,000 or so clones, 92% seen once. The sequencing input was peripheral blood. The receptors come from a man in his thirties or forties with COVID-19, enrolled during active disease.

This clone was observed once. J is TRBJ2-2 and V is TRBV18, with 10 positions matching TRBD1. The CDR3 is 16 amino acids. Trimming cost V 1 base and J 5 bases; bases outside gene matches: 4. Looked up from germline, CDR1 is KGHSH and CDR2 is LQKENI. CDR3 amino acids: CASSPLGTGDTGELFF. The CDR3 DNA reads TGTGCCAGCTCACCACTTGGGACAGGGGATACCGGGGAGCTGTTTTTT. Looking up the rest from reference TRBV18 and TRBJ2-2 gives the full variable domain: NAGVMQNPRHLVRRRGQEARLRCSPMKGHSHVYWYRQLPEEGLKFMVYLQKENIIDESGMPKERFSAEFPKEGPSILRIQQVVRGDSAAYFCASSPLGTGDTGELFFGEGSRLTVL.

The chain is built from TRBV5-6 and TRBJ2-5, with no clear D. Per germline, CDR1 SGHDT and CDR2 YYEEEE. The CDR3 covers 14 residues. The V end lost 0 bases, the J end lost 4 bases, and 10 bases lay between the germline ends. The CDR3 region is CASSLELVRETQYF. For the CDR3, the DNA is TGTGCCAGCAGCTTGGAATTAGTTCGAGAGACCCAGTACTTC.

The chain recombines TRBV7-2 with TRBJ1-1; 8 nucleotides agree with TRBD1. Germline CDR1 and CDR2: SGHTA and FQGNSA. The CDR3 loop spans 15 amino acids. V trimming: 6 bases; J trimming: 0 bases; junction bases outside the gene matches: 6. The CDR3 spells CASSEQGVMNTEAFF. The CDR3 nucleotides are TGTGCCAGCAGTGAACAGGGGGTGATGAACACTGAAGCTTTCTTT.

The chain combines TRBV24-1 with TRBJ1-1; 7 nucleotides match TRBD1. The trim removed 6 bases at V and 0 bases at J, leaving 3 bases unmatched. Germline loops: CDR1 KGHDR, CDR2 SFDVKD. CDR3 length: 14 residues. As DNA, the CDR3 is TGTGCCACCAGTACTGACAGGGTGAACACTGAAGCTTTCTTT. Translated: CATSTDRVNTEAFF.

V is TRBV19 and J is TRBJ2-7; tentative D call: TRBD2 (6 bases). Between the trimmed V and J ends, which lost 6 bases and 2 bases, there was a span of 17 bases. Germline loops: CDR1 LNHDA, CDR2 SQIVND (reference sequence). The CDR3 extends over 15 amino acids. CDR3 sequence: CASSRGELATYEQYF. CDR3 coding DNA: TGTGCCAGTAGCCGAGGGGAACTAGCAACCTACGAGCAGTACTTC.

The chain is built from TRBV9 and TRBJ2-7, with 7 bases identical to TRBD1. The CDR3 is 15 residues long. V dropped 6 bases and J dropped 1; count of bases not matched to a gene: 10. Germline V lookup: CDR1 SGDLS, CDR2 YYNGEE. For the CDR3, the DNA is TGTGCCAGCACTCCAACAGGGGCGGCATCCTACGAGCAGTACTTC. It codes for CASTPTGAASYEQYF.

The chain joins TRBV6-5 to TRBJ1-3; D unclear. V lost 6 bases and J 0 bases, leaving 9 bases between the germline ends. This CDR3 has 14 residues. Germline V gene sequence: CDR1 MNHEY, CDR2 SVGAGI. The CDR3 DNA is TGTGCCAGCAGGGCAGATATCTCTGGAAACACCATATATTTT. It codes for CASRADISGNTIYF.

The V call is TRBV9, the J call TRBJ2-1; 10 bases align to TRBD1. CDR1 SGDLS and CDR2 YYNGEE come from the germline V gene. CDR3 size: 15 residues. Trimming at V came to 4 bases and at J to 6 bases, leaving 7 bases not matched to a gene. The CDR3 sequence is CASSPRQGAGNEQFF. CDR3 bases: TGTGCCAGCAGCCCGCGACAGGGGGCGGGCAATGAGCAGTTCTTC. Together with reference TRBV9 and TRBJ2-1, the CDR3 gives the full variable domain: DSGVTQTPKHLITATGQRVTLRCSPRSGDLSVYWYQQSLDQGLQFLIQYYNGEERAKGNILERFSAQQFPDLHSELNLSSLELGDSALYFCASSPRQGAGNEQFFGPGTRLTVL.

The chain combines TRBV10-3 with TRBJ1-4; 9 bases fit TRBD1. V dropped 8 bases and J dropped 5; count of bases not matched to a gene: 9. There are 15 residues in the CDR3. Germline V lookup: CDR1 ENHRY, CDR2 SYGVKD. This CDR3 is CAIRPTGTGNEKLFF. CDR3 bases: TGTGCCATCCGCCCTACCGGGACAGGGAATGAAAAACTGTTTTTT.

The count of this clone is one. This rearrangement joins TRBV13 to TRBJ2-4, with D tentatively TRBD2 (5 bases). The CDR3 runs 15 residues. Germline CDR1 PRHDT, CDR2 FYEKMQ (reference sequence). V gave up 5 bases and J gave up 5 bases, with 16 bases separating them. The CDR3 coding sequence is TGTGCCAGCAGCCCACCGGGAAGCGGACAAAACATTCAGTACTTC. Protein product: CASSPPGSGQNIQYF.

This clone was observed a single time. The J gene is TRBJ2-5, the V gene TRBV29-1, with 7 bases aligning to TRBD2. The germline gives CDR1 SQVTM, CDR2 ANQGSEA. After removal of 2 bases from V and 5 bases from J, the junction contained 8 bases not matched to a gene. The CDR3 consists of 14 residues. The CDR3 reads CSVEPGGSGETQYF. For the CDR3, the DNA is TGCAGCGTTGAACCGGGCGGGAGTGGGGAGACCCAGTACTTC.

The chain recombines TRBV7-2 with TRBJ1-1, with D tentatively TRBD1 (6 bases). Germline CDR1 and CDR2: SGHTA and FQGNSA. CDR3 size: 14 residues. V shed 0 bases and J shed 5 bases, with 10 bases lying between them. The CDR3 DNA follows: TGTGCCAGCAGCTTAGCTTACAGGGATACTGAAGCTTTCTTT. This encodes CASSLAYRDTEAFF.